Listed below are T cell receptor beta chains from one sample, sequenced in a study of graft-versus-host responses after intestinal transplantation. Data came from immunoSEQ multiplex PCR; TCRdb stores just in-frame clones and leaves some out. This sample has around 100,000 clones; 85% to 95% occur once, and the top ten carry 0.95% to 1.5%. Antigen specificity for these receptors is unknown. The input for sequencing was unstimulated CD8+ T cells sorted from spleen or lymph node cells, taken before transplant. These receptors all come from a human donor who was the organ donor for an intestinal transplant. The CDR3 runs from the conserved cysteine through the conserved F or W.

v_call: TRBV18
cdr3_aa: CASSPLLRQSGELFF

v_call: TRBV5-1
cdr3_aa: CASSLDVGFQETQYF

v_call: TRBV9
cdr3_aa: CASSVDLGTSNEQFF

v_call: TRBV9
cdr3_aa: CASSVATSGIISTYEQYF

v_call: TRBV27
cdr3_aa: CASSRDQGASFFPGELFF

v_call: TRBV4-1
cdr3_aa: CASSETVETGWFTDTQYF

v_call: TRBV7-2
cdr3_aa: CASSLFRDYEQYF

v_call: TRBV25-1
cdr3_aa: CASSEMDSGSYEQYF

v_call: TRBV5-4
cdr3_aa: CASSFPPGELFF

v_call: TRBV27
cdr3_aa: CASSLSPPYEQYF

v_call: TRBV19
cdr3_aa: CASSRDSYNEQFF

v_call: TRBV28
cdr3_aa: CASSLSTQGASTDTQYF

v_call: TRBV6-5
cdr3_aa: CASSEGVGAYEQYF

v_call: TRBV6-5
cdr3_aa: CASSYSGTGTYEQYF

v_call: TRBV5-8
cdr3_aa: CASSSFWRQGDTGANVLTF

v_call: TRBV6-1
cdr3_aa: CASSELGNEQFF

v_call: TRBV27
cdr3_aa: CASSLSRTGAEAFF

v_call: TRBV27
cdr3_aa: CASSVQGWGTDTQYF

v_call: TRBV7-8
cdr3_aa: CASSLEFGSLRGSGELFF

v_call: TRBV9
cdr3_aa: CASSATPKPIPPYGYTF

v_call: TRBV7-6
cdr3_aa: CASSLGQGALDEQFF

v_call: TRBV5-4
cdr3_aa: CASSWARGEQYF

v_call: TRBV4-1
cdr3_aa: CASSQGRGSNQPQHF

v_call: TRBV4-1
cdr3_aa: CASSLTGVHEQYF

v_call: TRBV7-2
cdr3_aa: CASSLSYLRSNTYEQYF

v_call: TRBV27
cdr3_aa: CASGEQYF

v_call: TRBV7-9
cdr3_aa: CASSLGVNEQFF

v_call: TRBV7-2
cdr3_aa: CASRPTSERHYNEQFF

v_call: TRBV30
cdr3_aa: CGGSVTDTQYF

v_call: TRBV4-2
cdr3_aa: CASSQSAGWGYEQYF

v_call: TRBV6-1
cdr3_aa: CASSEIGLTDTQYF

v_call: TRBV4-1
cdr3_aa: CASSPTAAGISTGELFF

v_call: TRBV13
cdr3_aa: CASSLGPDGPEKLFF

v_call: TRBV27
cdr3_aa: CASSFQGLGEQFF

v_call: TRBV2
cdr3_aa: CASSEGQGNYGYTF

v_call: TRBV10-3
cdr3_aa: CAISESPAWETQYF

v_call: TRBV5-5
cdr3_aa: CASSWTGHQPQHF

v_call: TRBV9
cdr3_aa: CASSTGGLNSPLHF

v_call: TRBV28
cdr3_aa: CASSTPRTTALRRRPPHTDTQYF

v_call: TRBV7-9
cdr3_aa: CASSLSGRDTGELFF

v_call: TRBV28
cdr3_aa: CASRLRTSTGGEQFF

v_call: TRBV27
cdr3_aa: CASSLTGGLDGYTF